These 17 T cell receptor beta chains share one sample of origin, sequenced in a study of graft-versus-host responses after intestinal transplantation. Method: immunoSEQ multiplex PCR; TCRdb's copy keeps in-frame clones and lacks some. The sample includes under 80,000 clones, 92% of them seen just once. The input for sequencing was PBMCs, taken 98 days after intestinal transplantation. The receptors were gathered from a human patient who received an intestinal transplant, so some T cells may come from the graft donor.

As to this clone: Other nucleotide sequences in the sample specify the same CDR3. The chain employs TRBV5-1 and TRBJ1-5; D ambiguous. In germline, CDR1 is SGHRS, CDR2 YFSETQ. There are 15 residues in the CDR3. The V gene lost 0 bases and the J gene lost 3 bases, with 10 bases spanning the gap. CDR3 amino acids: CASSLGPGSNQPQHF. The CDR3 DNA is TGCGCCAGCAGCTTGGGACCCGGATCCAATCAGCCCCAGCATTTT.

The chain employs TRBV10-3 and TRBJ2-1; 7 positions agree with TRBD1. Germline values: CDR1 ENHRY, CDR2 SYGVKD. The V and J ends lost 6 bases and 4 bases, in that order; junction bases with no gene match: 3. CDR3 size: 13 residues. The CDR3 region has the DNA TGTGCCATCAGCCAACAGGGGTACAATGAGCAGTTCTTC. It yields the protein CAISQQGYNEQFF.

This chain uses TRBV2 with TRBJ2-3, with D hard to call. This CDR3 has 11 amino acids. Germline CDR1 reads SNHLY; CDR2 reads FYNNEI. The V end was cut by 3 bases, the J end by 6 bases, with 4 bases between. CDR3 amino acids: CASSDRDTQYF. The CDR3 DNA follows: TGTGCCAGCAGTGACAGGGATACGCAGTATTTT.

The rearrangement joins TRBV6-5 to TRBJ2-7, with 8 bases aligning to TRBD1. The CDR3 is 15 amino acids. Germline V lookup: CDR1 MNHEY, CDR2 SVGAGI. V gave up 0 bases and J gave up 5 bases; unmatched junction bases: 6. CDR3 DNA: TGTGCCAGCAGTTACTCAGGACAGGGTTACCACGAGCAGTACTTC. Translation: CASSYSGQGYHEQYF.

This chain uses TRBV7-8 with TRBJ2-2, with D possibly matching TRBD1 (5 bases). Trimming removed 3 bases from V and 0 bases from J, with 17 bases in between. In germline, CDR1 is SGHVS, CDR2 FQNEAQ. There are 18 residues in the CDR3. DNA of the CDR3: TGTGCCAGCAGCTTCGTCAGGGCCCCCGTATCGAACACCGGGGAGCTGTTTTTT. Translation gives CASSFVRAPVSNTGELFF. Full variable domain (rest looked up from reference TRBV7-8 and TRBJ2-2): GAGVSQSPRYKVAKRGQDVALRCDPISGHVSLFWYQQALGQGPEFLTYFQNEAQLDKSGLPSDRFFAERPEGSVSTLKIQRTQQEDSAVYLCASSFVRAPVSNTGELFFGEGSRLTVL.

The V gene is TRBV6-6, the J gene TRBJ1-1; D gene ambiguous. V lost 0 bases and J lost 1, with 9 bases in between. This CDR3 spans 15 amino acids. Germline V gives CDR1 MNHNY, CDR2 SVGAGI (reference sequence). The CDR3 coding sequence is TGTGCCAGCAGTTACTCGGGCTATCCGAACACTGAAGCTTTCTTT. Protein product: CASSYSGYPNTEAFF.

V usage is TRBV6-5 and J usage is TRBJ2-7, with D uncertain. Germline V gene lookup returns CDR1 MNHEY and CDR2 SVGAGI. This CDR3 contains 12 residues. Trimming cost V 5 bases and J 2 bases, with 7 bases left between them. The CDR3 coding sequence is TGTGCCAGCAGTGACAACACCTACGAGCAGTACTTC. It encodes CASSDNTYEQYF.

This rearrangement joins TRBV11-3 to TRBJ2-5; D call uncertain. Germline V gene lookup returns CDR1 SGHNT and CDR2 YENEEA. The CDR3 is 14 amino acids. V was trimmed by 5 bases and J by 0 bases, leaving 10 bases between them. The CDR3 sequence is CASSRLSYQETQYF. CDR3 bases: TGTGCCAGCAGCCGACTGTCCTACCAAGAGACCCAGTACTTC.

The V call is TRBV5-1, the J call TRBJ2-2, with 14 bases aligning to TRBD2. There are 19 residues in the CDR3. Germline V CDR1 and CDR2: SGHRS, YFSETQ. Trimming cost V 0 bases and J 5 bases; bases outside gene matches: 9. This CDR3 reads CASSLAPGLAGDTTGELFF. The CDR3 coding sequence is TGCGCCAGCAGCTTGGCCCCGGGACTAGCGGGAGATACTACCGGGGAGCTGTTTTTT.

The chain employs TRBV6-4 and TRBJ2-7, with 7 positions matching TRBD2. The CDR3 consists of 15 residues. The germline V gene encodes CDR1 MRHNA and CDR2 SNTAGT. V trimming: 2 bases; J trimming: 0 bases; junction bases outside the gene matches: 4. The CDR3, as DNA: TGTGCCAGCAGTGACCAAGCGGGGAGCTCCTACGAGCAGTACTTC. Its translation is CASSDQAGSSYEQYF.

This clone occurred once. V is TRBV5-1 and J is TRBJ2-7; 8 bases match TRBD1. CDR1 and CDR2 from the germline V gene are SGHRS and YFSETQ. The length of the CDR3 is 14 residues. V lost 4 bases, J lost 3 bases, and 6 bases stayed unmatched. Here the CDR3 DNA reads TGCGCCAGCAGCGGCGGGACAGGCCTCTACGAGCAGTACTTC. As protein: CASSGGTGLYEQYF.

CDR3 sequence: CASSQGGYYGYTF. For the CDR3, the DNA is TGCGCCAGCAGCCAAGGGGGCTACTATGGCTACACCTTC. The rearrangement joins TRBV4-1 to TRBJ1-2; D may be TRBD1 (5 bases). Germline CDR1 is MGHRA and CDR2 is YSYEKL. V dropped 1 base and J dropped 3 bases, with 6 bases sitting between them. This CDR3 is 13 amino acids long.

The J gene is TRBJ2-1, the V gene TRBV28; 11 bases match TRBD2. Germline trimming cut 0 bases from V and 6 bases from J; bases unmatched to any gene: 4. Germline loops: CDR1 MDHEN, CDR2 SYDVKM. The CDR3 sequence is 16 residues long. The CDR3 DNA reads TGTGCCAGCAGTTTATGGGTAGCGGGAGGGCCCAATGAGCAGTTCTTC. It yields the protein CASSLWVAGGPNEQFF.

V gene TRBV19 combines with J gene TRBJ2-3; tentative D call: TRBD2 (6 bases). V lost 7 bases, J lost 5 bases, and 13 bases lay in between. The germline CDR1 and CDR2 sequences are LNHDA and SQIVND (reference sequence). This CDR3 comprises 13 residues. The CDR3 DNA is TGTGCCAGTAAGGAGGGTATTGGAGATACGCAGTATTTT. Its protein product is CASKEGIGDTQYF.

The chain combines TRBV5-1 with TRBJ2-5; 7 bases map to TRBD2. Trimming cost V 0 bases and J 4 bases; bases outside gene matches: 6. From germline, CDR1 is SGHRS and CDR2 YFSETQ. This CDR3 has 15 residues. DNA for the CDR3: TGCGCCAGCAGCTTGGGGTCGGGAGGCCCAGAGACCCAGTACTTC. Protein sequence: CASSLGSGGPETQYF.

This clone was observed a single time. This chain links TRBV6-5 with TRBJ1-1, with no clear D. Germline CDR1 reads MNHEY; CDR2 reads SVGAGI. V lost 6 bases and J 1 base, leaving 15 bases between the germline ends. This CDR3 region has 15 residues. The CDR3 nucleotides read TGTGCCAGCAGCGGCGCTCGCGGGTGGAACACTGAAGCTTTCTTT. This sequence encodes CASSGARGWNTEAFF.

This rearrangement joins TRBV15 to TRBJ1-5; 9 nucleotides match TRBD1. The germline gives CDR1 LNHNV, CDR2 YYDKDF (reference sequence). The CDR3 is made up of 16 amino acids. Germline trimming cut 5 bases from V and 7 bases from J; bases unmatched to any gene: 12. The CDR3, as DNA: TGTGCCACCAGCGACTCCGGGACAGGGAGGGTGCAGCCCCAGCATTTT. Residues: CATSDSGTGRVQPQHF.